These T cell receptor beta chains were read from a single sample in a study of CD8 T cells in ankylosing spondylitis. TCRdb recomputed calls from the 5' RACE reads with MiXCR, one row per CDR3 protein. The sample yields a few hundred thousand distinct CDR3 sequences, under 14% seen once. Source material: blood, either unsorted or a sorted T cell fraction (not recorded which). These TCRs come from a female donor with ankylosing spondylitis or in good health (not recorded which). Both conserved end residues are part of each CDR3. For some rows the clone size is stated as once, few or many, or as a class when expanded; others skip it.

size	V	CDR3
many	TRBV7-2	CASSLNHGSYEQYF
few	TRBV15	CATSRTSGGANEQFF
many	TRBV20-1	CSASYRAGASDTQYF
-	TRBV5-1	CASSLGATANTEAFF
few	TRBV29-1	CSVSRGTGEIF
-	TRBV9	CASSPFEGGFTDTQYF
-	TRBV28	CASSLSGLRLFDLAKNIQYF
-	TRBV5-5	CASSATEFYGYTF
-	TRBV5-6	CASSSDVLGEQYF
many	TRBV10-1	CASSDAGQPQHF
many	TRBV7-9	CASSLAHTLNEQFF
many	TRBV7-6	CASSITVDNGELFF
many	TRBV5-8	CASSLGTGVNQPQHF
many	TRBV12-3/TRBV12-4	CASSNLGRVSGYTF
many	TRBV7-9	CASSPRHLDTQYF
many	TRBV27	CASSIKFARDEQFF
many	TRBV7-8	CASSLVIGRDEQFF
many	TRBV11-2	CASSLVQFRLAGGHPDTQYF
-	TRBV5-1	CASSQDFYEQYF
many	TRBV20-1	CSASRPDQAVYEQYF
-	TRBV2	CASRDQGNYGYTF
many	TRBV7-2	CASTADSRYEQYF